The 21 T cell receptor beta chains given below trace back to one sample, sequenced in a study of shared clonotypes between healthy human individuals. TCRdb keeps only in-frame clones here, not all; method: immunoSEQ multiplex PCR. Of 1,100,000 or so clones listed, about 84% were seen once; the top ten hold approximately 0.5%. The source material was memory CD4+ T cells from PBMCs. Sample subset: CD45RA-negative fraction. Receptors originate from a man younger than 35 in good health. Some clones in this sample may be carry-over from other donors' samples.

The chain recombines TRBV2 with TRBJ1-1; a weak D match, TRBD1 (6 bases). This CDR3 comprises 16 residues. The V gene's germline CDR1 is SNHLY and CDR2 FYNNEI. The V end was cut by 4 bases, the J end by 0 bases, with 15 bases between. CDR3 nucleotide sequence: TGTGCCAGCAGTGTAACGGGACACAACATGAACACTGAAGCTTTCTTT. The encoded protein is CASSVTGHNMNTEAFF.

The chain employs TRBV2 and TRBJ2-1; D is unclear. The CDR3 length is 15 residues. Per the germline V gene, CDR1 is SNHLY and CDR2 is FYNNEI. Deletions cut 5 bases from V and 1 base from J, with 12 bases between. The chain's CDR3 is CASSSDGASYNEQFF. CDR3 DNA: TGTGCCAGCAGTTCGGACGGCGCATCCTACAATGAGCAGTTCTTC.

The rearrangement joins TRBV6-1 to TRBJ2-7; D is possibly TRBD2 (5 bases). Germline CDR1 MNHNS, CDR2 SASEGT. This CDR3 contains 11 residues. V was pared by 7 bases and J by 4 bases, with 8 bases between. The CDR3, as DNA: TGTGCCAGCATTACGGGGTACGAGCAGTACTTC. This translates into CASITGYEQYF.

The chain has TRBV5-1 and TRBJ2-7; 8 positions agree with TRBD2. The CDR3 runs to 15 residues. Looked up from germline, CDR1 is SGHRS and CDR2 is YFSETQ. V lost 5 bases to trimming and J lost 1 base; unmatched junction nucleotides: 8. The CDR3 nucleotides read TGCGCCAGCAGTTCCAACAGCGGGGGTTCCTACGAGCAGTACTTC. Its translation is CASSSNSGGSYEQYF.

The genes are TRBV2 and TRBJ1-1; 7 nucleotides agree with TRBD1. V was clipped by 4 bases and J by 11 bases; unmatched bases: 4. CDR1 and CDR2 (germline): SNHLY, FYNNEI. The CDR3 is 11 amino acids. The CDR3 DNA is TGTGCCAGCAGTGGGGAGGGGGCGGCTTTCTTT. Its translation: CASSGEGAAFF. Filled out from reference TRBV2 and TRBJ1-1, the complete variable domain reads EPEVTQTPSHQVTQMGQEVILRCVPISNHLYFYWYRQILGQKVEFLVSFYNNEISEKSEIFDDQFSVERPDGSNFTLKIRSTKLEDSAMYFCASSGEGAAFFGQGTRLTVV.

This clone has only a few counts. The rearrangement uses TRBV28 and TRBJ1-2; TRBD1 aligns across 7 bases. CDR1 is MDHEN, CDR2 SYDVKM, per germline. Losses at the gene ends were 6 bases for V and 0 bases for J; bases not matched to a gene: 16. The CDR3 is made up of 18 amino acids. This CDR3 is CASRKGAGFGFANYGYTF. The CDR3 region has the DNA TGTGCCAGCAGGAAGGGGGCGGGGTTCGGGTTTGCTAACTATGGCTACACCTTC.

The V gene is TRBV29-1, the J gene TRBJ2-5, with unresolved D. This CDR3 region has 12 residues. Trimming pared 5 bases from V and 4 bases from J, leaving 11 bases between. CDR1 SQVTM and CDR2 ANQGSEA come from the germline V gene. The CDR3 is CSVRRVRETQYF. The CDR3 coding sequence is TGCAGCGTTCGCCGGGTTCGAGAGACCCAGTACTTC.

CDR3 sequence: CASSRDRGAGEQYF. The CDR3, as DNA: TGTGCCAGCAGCCGGGACAGGGGGGCGGGTGAGCAGTACTTC. The chain recombines TRBV11-2 with TRBJ2-7; 11 bases map to TRBD1. Germline loops: CDR1 SGHAT, CDR2 FQNNGV. The CDR3 consists of 14 residues. With V trimmed by 5 bases and J by 7 bases, 7 bases remained unmatched. Combining the CDR3 with reference TRBV11-2 and TRBJ2-7 gives the whole variable domain EAGVAQSPRYKIIEKRQSVAFWCNPISGHATLYWYQQILGQGPKLLIQFQNNGVVDDSQLPKDRFSAERLKGVDSTLKIQPAKLEDSAVYLCASSRDRGAGEQYFGPGTRLTVT.

J is TRBJ1-2 and V is TRBV5-1, with D perhaps TRBD1 (5 bases). V was clipped by 0 bases and J by 3 bases, with 9 bases between them. Germline V gene data show CDR1 as SGHRS and CDR2 as YFSETQ. The CDR3 has 14 residues. CDR3 residues: CASSLVDSYYGYTF. The DNA for the CDR3 is TGCGCCAGCAGCTTGGTTGACAGTTACTATGGCTACACCTTC.

The count of this clone is one. V usage is TRBV5-4 and J usage is TRBJ2-1; 11 bases line up with TRBD2. Germline loops: CDR1 SGHNT, CDR2 YYREEE (reference sequence). V lost 4 bases to trimming and J lost 7 bases; unmatched junction nucleotides: 7. The CDR3 has 15 residues. The CDR3 sequence is CASSRSGRAGNEQFF. CDR3 DNA: TGTGCCAGCAGCCGTAGCGGGAGGGCCGGGAATGAGCAGTTCTTC.

Notes on this clone: Different DNA sequences within this sample yield the same CDR3. This chain links TRBV27 with TRBJ1-5; D is undetermined. The germline V gene has CDR1 MNHEY and CDR2 SMNVEV (reference sequence). This CDR3 has 13 residues. V dropped 1 base and J dropped 4 bases, with 5 bases sitting between them. CDR3 nucleotide sequence: TGTGCCAGCAGTTTATTGGGGAATCAGCCCCAGCATTTT. Protein sequence: CASSLLGNQPQHF.

The rearrangement uses TRBV2 and TRBJ1-5; D might be TRBD1 (5 bases). Germline V CDR1 and CDR2: SNHLY, FYNNEI. There are 12 residues in the CDR3. Trimming took off 8 bases at V and 4 bases at J, with 9 bases between the two ends. The CDR3 coding sequence is TGTGCCAGCGGGGGGGGAAATCAGCCCCAGCATTTT. It specifies CASGGGNQPQHF.

The V call is TRBV29-1, the J call TRBJ2-3; 9 bases fit TRBD2. This CDR3 has 15 amino acids. V lost 6 bases, J lost 5 bases, and 12 bases stayed unmatched. Germline lookup yields CDR1 SQVTM and CDR2 ANQGSEA. CDR3 protein: CSVGGAGGPKDTQYF. CDR3 DNA sequence: TGCAGCGTCGGCGGGGCGGGAGGGCCAAAAGATACGCAGTATTTT.

This chain's CDR3 is CASSDGQGVLNEQFF. In DNA form, the CDR3 reads TGCGCCAGCAGCGACGGACAGGGGGTGCTCAATGAGCAGTTCTTC. This chain connects TRBV5-1 to TRBJ2-1; 10 bases map to TRBD1. With V trimmed by 4 bases and J by 6 bases, 7 bases remained unmatched. This CDR3 contains 15 residues. Germline V gives CDR1 SGHRS, CDR2 YFSETQ.

In this sample, this clone turned up once. The chain joins TRBV12-5 to TRBJ1-1; D uncertain. The ends were cut back, 8 bases at V and 3 bases at J, with 7 bases in the middle. This CDR3 contains 11 residues. The germline CDR1 and CDR2 sequences are LGHNT and FRNRAP. CDR3 protein: CASSGYTEAFF. The CDR3 region has the DNA TGTGCTAGTTCGGGGTACACTGAAGCTTTCTTT. The variable domain in full, completed from reference TRBV12-5 and TRBJ1-1, reads DARVTQTPRHKVTEMGQEVTMRCQPILGHNTVFWYRQTMMQGLELLAYFRNRAPLDDSGMPKDRFSAEMPDATLATLKIQPSEPRDSAVYFCASSGYTEAFFGQGTRLTVV.

The chain joins TRBV4-1 to TRBJ2-6, with TRBD1 matching 11 bases. The CDR3 has 18 residues. V gave up 4 bases and J gave up 2 bases; unmatched junction bases: 7. The germline CDR1 and CDR2 sequences are MGHRA and YSYEKL. The CDR3 here is CASSLRTGGAPGANVLTF. Here the CDR3 DNA reads TGCGCCAGCAGCCTCCGGACAGGGGGCGCCCCTGGGGCCAACGTCCTGACTTTC.

V gene TRBV15 combines with J gene TRBJ2-7; 7 nucleotides match TRBD2. This CDR3 has 15 amino acids. Germline CDR1 reads LNHNV; CDR2 reads YYDKDF (reference sequence). V lost 0 bases and J lost 7; bases outside the gene matches: 9. The CDR3 sequence is CATSRDPSYGGEQYF. The CDR3 DNA is TGTGCCACCAGCAGAGACCCTTCTTACGGGGGGGAGCAGTACTTC.

V and J are TRBV2 and TRBJ1-5, with TRBD1 as a possible D gene (5 bases). Trimming pared 6 bases from V and 0 bases from J, leaving 12 bases between. Germline values: CDR1 SNHLY, CDR2 FYNNEI. The CDR3 sequence is 15 residues long. CDR3 residues: CASSLDGTSNQPQHF. DNA of the CDR3: TGTGCCAGCAGCCTCGACGGGACTAGCAATCAGCCCCAGCATTTT.

This clone was found a few times. J is TRBJ2-3 and V is TRBV11-2; D unclear. This CDR3 contains 16 residues. V was shortened by 3 bases and J by 0 bases, with 13 bases between the two germline ends. The germline CDR1 and CDR2 sequences are SGHAT and FQNNGV. Here the CDR3 reads CASSFRADRSTDTQYF. The CDR3 coding sequence is TGTGCCAGCAGCTTCCGCGCGGATAGGAGCACAGATACGCAGTATTTT.

The chain is built from TRBV7-9 and TRBJ2-5, with TRBD2 matching over 8 bases. The V gene end was trimmed by 0 bases and the J gene end by 5 bases; junction bases not matched to a gene: 8. Germline values: CDR1 SEHNR, CDR2 FQNEAQ (reference sequence). The CDR3 totals 16 residues. CDR3 nucleotide sequence: TGTGCCAGCAGCTTAGCGTCAGCGGGAGTGGCTGAGACCCAGTACTTC. As protein: CASSLASAGVAETQYF.

The CDR3 region has the DNA TGTGCCAGCAGCTTAAGACAGGAAGGTCAGCCCCAGCATTTT. Translation: CASSLRQEGQPQHF. The chain joins TRBV7-8 to TRBJ1-5, with TRBD1 as a possible D gene (6 bases). This CDR3 is 14 amino acids long. Germline V gene lookup returns CDR1 SGHVS and CDR2 FQNEAQ. Trimming left V 2 bases short and J 6 bases short, with 11 bases between.